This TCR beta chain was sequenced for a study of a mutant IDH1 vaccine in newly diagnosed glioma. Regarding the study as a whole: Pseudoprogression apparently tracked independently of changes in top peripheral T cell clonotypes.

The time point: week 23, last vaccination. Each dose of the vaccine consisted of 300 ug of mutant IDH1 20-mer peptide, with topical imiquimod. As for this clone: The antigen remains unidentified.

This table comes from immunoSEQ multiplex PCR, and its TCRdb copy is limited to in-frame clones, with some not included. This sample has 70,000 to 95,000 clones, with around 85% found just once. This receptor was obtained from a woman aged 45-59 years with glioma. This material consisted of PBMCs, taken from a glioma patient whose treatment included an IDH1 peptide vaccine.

CDR3 residues: CASSGTAYGYTF. The DNA of the CDR3 is TGCGCCAGCAGCGGGACAGCTTATGGCTACACCTTC. V and J are TRBV5-1 and TRBJ1-2; 7 bases agree with TRBD1. From germline, CDR1 is SGHRS and CDR2 YFSETQ. The V segment lost 4 bases and the J segment 5 bases; nucleotides outside the gene matches: 2. The CDR3 has 12 amino acids. Full variable domain (rest looked up from reference TRBV5-1 and TRBJ1-2): KAGVTQTPRYLIKTRGQQVTLSCSPISGHRSVSWYQQTPGQGLQFLFEYFSETQRNKGNFPGRFSGRQFSNSRSEMNVSTLELGDSALYLCASSGTAYGYTFGSGTRLTVV.